These 32 T cell receptor beta chains share one sample of origin, sequenced in a study of cytomegalovirus exposure and HLA in healthy donors. This PCR relied on a set of 60 Vbeta primers and 13 Jbeta primers. The table came from immunoSEQ multiplex PCR; TCRdb's copy has only in-frame clones and leaves some out. The sample has 100,000 to 150,000 clones; about 80% are singletons. Sequenced material: PBMCs. These receptors came from a man aged 30 to 45 in good health and CMV-seropositive.

The chain uses TRBV2 and TRBJ2-7, with 8 nucleotides matching TRBD2. The CDR3 is made up of 14 amino acids. Trimming cost V 6 bases and J 4 bases; bases outside gene matches: 8. Germline assignment: CDR1 SNHLY and CDR2 FYNNEI. The CDR3: CASRGTRGGYEQYF. The CDR3 nucleotides read TGTGCCAGCAGGGGGACCCGGGGGGGTTACGAGCAGTACTTC.

The rearrangement joins TRBV19 to TRBJ2-5; 7 bases fit TRBD2. V lost 4 bases, J lost 4 bases, and 6 bases stayed unmatched. This CDR3 has 14 residues. Per germline, CDR1 LNHDA and CDR2 SQIVND (reference sequence). CDR3 residues: CASSRSRTRETQYF. Here the CDR3 DNA reads TGTGCCAGTAGTAGGTCGAGGACTAGAGAGACCCAGTACTTC.

This clone was recorded a few times. V and J are TRBV29-1 and TRBJ1-2, with D maybe TRBD1 (6 bases). The CDR3 totals 12 residues. The germline V gene has CDR1 SQVTM and CDR2 ANQGSEA. The CDR3 here is CGGQRSDYGYTF. The CDR3 nucleotides are TGCGGAGGACAGCGGTCTGACTATGGCTACACCTTC.

There are a few counts of this clone. This chain links TRBV9 with TRBJ2-7; D is possibly TRBD2 (5 bases). Germline V gives CDR1 SGDLS, CDR2 YYNGEE. The CDR3 spans 16 residues. Trimming pared 0 bases from V and 0 bases from J, leaving 13 bases between. For the CDR3, the DNA is TGTGCCAGCAGCGTAGCTACGGGGTATAGCTCCTACGAGCAGTACTTC. Translation gives CASSVATGYSSYEQYF.

The V and J genes are TRBV30 and TRBJ2-1, with a tentative D call TRBD1 (5 bases). Germline V gene sequence: CDR1 GTSNPN, CDR2 SVGIG (reference sequence). V was shortened by 7 bases and J by 0 bases, with 13 bases between the two germline ends. The CDR3 has 14 residues. The CDR3 sequence: CALIRQSSYNEQFF. DNA for the CDR3: TGTGCCTTGATCCGACAGAGCTCCTACAATGAGCAGTTCTTC.

The chain couples TRBV10-3 to TRBJ2-7; D perhaps matches TRBD2 (5 bases). The J call may be faulty, since TRBJ2-1 better matches the DNA end. The germline gives CDR1 ENHRY, CDR2 SYGVKD. This CDR3 is built from 12 residues. This chain's CDR3 is CAAREREYEQFF. The CDR3 DNA sequence: TGTGCTGCCCGGGAACGAGAGTACGAGCAGTTCTTC.

The chain uses TRBV10-2 and TRBJ1-2; no clear D gene. CDR1 is WSHSY and CDR2 is SAAADI in the germline V gene. This CDR3 comprises 14 residues. The germline V and J ends were trimmed by 7 bases and 1 base, with 13 bases remaining between them. The CDR3 sequence: CASTYAILNYGYTF. The CDR3 DNA reads as TGCGCCAGCACGTACGCGATCCTTAACTATGGCTACACCTTC.

V usage is TRBV25-1 and J usage is TRBJ2-1; TRBD1 might be the D (6 bases). Germline V gene sequence: CDR1 MGHDK, CDR2 SYGVNS. The length of the CDR3 is 16 residues. Trimming left V 5 bases short and J 7 bases short, with 21 bases between. The CDR3 sequence: CASSNQGSRQTNEQFF. The CDR3 DNA is TGTGCCAGCAGTAACCAGGGGAGTAGACAGACGAATGAGCAGTTCTTC.

This clone was counted a few times. The V call is TRBV6-5, the J call TRBJ1-2; the D gene is possibly TRBD1 (6 bases). The CDR3 covers 13 residues. Germline CDR1 is MNHEY and CDR2 is SVGAGI. The V end was cut by 6 bases, the J end by 2 bases, with 10 bases between. The CDR3 is CASRLDRNYGYTF. DNA of the CDR3: TGTGCCAGCAGACTAGACAGGAACTATGGCTACACCTTC.

The chain recombines TRBV7-7 with TRBJ2-5, with 7 bases lining up with TRBD1. CDR1 and CDR2 from the germline V gene are SSHAT and FNYEAQ (reference sequence). The CDR3 length is 14 residues. V trimming: 5 bases; J trimming: 5 bases; junction bases outside the gene matches: 8. The CDR3 reads CASSPRGRWETQYF. DNA for the CDR3: TGTGCCAGCAGCCCTAGGGGGCGCTGGGAGACCCAGTACTTC.

The gene calls are TRBV6-5 and TRBJ1-2; D gene uncertain. The germline V gene encodes CDR1 MNHEY and CDR2 SVGAGI. The CDR3 is 14 residues long. Trimming took off 5 bases at V and 6 bases at J, with 16 bases between the two ends. The chain's CDR3 is CASSREYDLDGYTF. CDR3 sequence (DNA): TGTGCCAGCAGTAGGGAGTACGACCTGGATGGCTACACCTTC.

The CDR3 is CASSPGTSPSTDTQYF. CDR3 bases: TGTGCCAGCAGCCCCGGGACTAGCCCTAGCACAGATACGCAGTATTTT. The chain combines TRBV11-2 with TRBJ2-3; TRBD2 agrees at 9 bases. The CDR3 consists of 16 residues. V gave up 5 bases and J gave up 0 bases; unmatched junction bases: 6. Germline V lookup: CDR1 SGHAT, CDR2 FQNNGV.

This clone occurred a few times. The V call is TRBV30, the J call TRBJ1-3, with D unclear. The V end lost 4 bases, the J end lost 4 bases, and 5 bases lay between the germline ends. The CDR3 runs 11 residues. CDR1 and CDR2 from the germline V gene are GTSNPN and SVGIG (reference sequence). As DNA, the CDR3 is TGTGCCTGGACCGGGGGAAACACCATATATTTT. Translation: CAWTGGNTIYF. Complete variable domain (other parts from reference TRBV30 and TRBJ1-3): SQTIHQWPATLVQPVGSPLSLECTVEGTSNPNLYWYRQAAGRGLQLLFYSVGIGQISSEVPQNLSASRPQDRQFILSSKKLLLSDSGFYLCAWTGGNTIYFGEGSWLTVV.

The chain recombines TRBV5-1 with TRBJ1-1; D might be TRBD1 (6 bases). V shed 4 bases and J shed 0 bases, with 13 bases lying between them. The CDR3 runs 15 residues. Germline CDR1 and CDR2: SGHRS and YFSETQ. DNA of the CDR3: TGCGCCAGCAGCCGACAAACAGGGATGAACACTGAAGCTTTCTTT. Its translation: CASSRQTGMNTEAFF.

V usage is TRBV14 and J usage is TRBJ2-1; 9 nucleotides line up with TRBD1. The CDR3 consists of 17 residues. Germline V gene sequence: CDR1 SGHDN, CDR2 FVKESK. Losses at the gene ends were 0 bases for V and 5 bases for J; bases not matched to a gene: 8. The CDR3: CASSQDPPDRGNNEQFF. CDR3 coding DNA: TGTGCCAGCAGCCAAGATCCCCCGGACAGGGGTAACAATGAGCAGTTCTTC. The full variable domain, with the rest looked up from reference TRBV14 and TRBJ2-1, is EAGVTQFPSHSVIEKGQTVTLRCDPISGHDNLYWYRRVMGKEIKFLLHFVKESKQDESGMPNNRFLAERTGGTYSTLKVQPAELEDSGVYFCASSQDPPDRGNNEQFFGPGTRLTVL.

In DNA form, the CDR3 reads TGTGCCAGCAGCACAGGCAGGGACAATGAGCAGTTCTTC. This encodes CASSTGRDNEQFF. The V gene is TRBV6-1, the J gene TRBJ2-1; a weak D match, TRBD1 (5 bases). There are 13 residues in the CDR3. Germline CDR1 MNHNS, CDR2 SASEGT. With 6 bases removed from V and 5 bases from J, the gap between germline ends came to 11 bases.

This rearrangement joins TRBV2 to TRBJ1-2; 12 bases line up with TRBD1. Germline trimming cut 5 bases from V and 2 bases from J; bases unmatched to any gene: 9. CDR3 length equals 17 residues. From germline, CDR1 is SNHLY and CDR2 FYNNEI. CDR3 region: CASSLPGQGAINYGYTF. The CDR3 DNA reads as TGTGCCAGCAGTTTACCGGGACAGGGGGCGATCAACTATGGCTACACCTTC.

As to this clone: Other DNA sequences in this specimen translate into the identical CDR3. The chain uses TRBV29-1 and TRBJ2-2; TRBD2 might be the D (5 bases). V was pared by 3 bases and J by 1 base, with 6 bases between. Germline CDR1 reads SQVTM; CDR2 reads ANQGSEA. The CDR3 runs to 13 residues. CDR3 sequence (DNA): TGCAGCGTTGACCGGGGGAACACCGGGGAGCTGTTTTTT. The encoded protein is CSVDRGNTGELFF.

The genes are TRBV27 and TRBJ2-5; maybe TRBD2 (5 bases). Germline CDR1 is MNHEY and CDR2 is SMNVEV (reference sequence). This CDR3 has 13 residues. Trimming removed 6 bases at V and 3 bases at J, with 11 bases between. The CDR3 DNA is TGTGCCAGCAGCCTGGTCGGGGAAGAGACCCAGTACTTC. This translates into CASSLVGEETQYF.

This chain uses TRBV10-2 with TRBJ2-7, with 12 nucleotides matching TRBD1. CDR3 size: 14 residues. J gave up 7 bases and V 6 bases, and 7 bases lay outside the gene matches. Germline V gene sequence: CDR1 WSHSY, CDR2 SAAADI. In DNA form, the CDR3 reads TGCGCCAGCAGGATGGGACAGGGGGCGTTGGAGCAGTACTTC. Its translation is CASRMGQGALEQYF.

This clone was picked up a small number of times. The J gene is TRBJ2-3, the V gene TRBV5-6, with D perhaps matching TRBD2 (7 bases). From germline, CDR1 is SGHDT and CDR2 YYEEEE. The length of the CDR3 is 16 residues. V shed 5 bases and J shed 1 base, with 17 bases lying between them. The CDR3 coding sequence is TGTGCCAGCAGTTTTCGGGGGGCCGGGGGCACAGATACGCAGTATTTT. It codes for CASSFRGAGGTDTQYF.

This clone was picked up a small number of times. The J gene is TRBJ1-2, the V gene TRBV6-1, with D unclear. V lost 1 base and J 3 bases, leaving 9 bases between the germline ends. The CDR3 extends over 14 amino acids. CDR1 and CDR2 (germline): MNHNS, SASEGT. CDR3 nucleotides: TGTGCCAGCAGTGAAGGTTGGCAGGACTATGGCTACACCTTC. Translated: CASSEGWQDYGYTF.

The CDR3 reads CAISPGTSINEQFF. The CDR3 bases are TGTGCCATCAGCCCCGGGACTAGCATCAATGAGCAGTTCTTC. The gene calls are TRBV10-3 and TRBJ2-1; TRBD2 aligns across 9 bases. The CDR3 covers 14 residues. The trim removed 6 bases at V and 6 bases at J, leaving 6 bases unmatched. CDR1 and CDR2 (germline): ENHRY, SYGVKD.

The gene calls are TRBV5-6 and TRBJ1-5; D might be TRBD1 (6 bases). Germline assignment: CDR1 SGHDT and CDR2 YYEEEE. V shed 2 bases and J shed 1 base, with 7 bases lying between them. This CDR3 region has 14 residues. In nucleotides, the CDR3 is TGTGCCAGCAGCTTAAGGGGGAGCAATCAGCCCCAGCATTTT. Its translation: CASSLRGSNQPQHF.

This rearrangement joins TRBV6-1 to TRBJ1-5; no clear D. Germline loops: CDR1 MNHNS, CDR2 SASEGT. V lost 5 bases and J lost 7, with 18 bases in between. The CDR3 has 15 residues. CDR3 sequence reads: CASSPEWEGLQPQHF. The DNA of the CDR3 is TGTGCCAGCAGTCCCGAATGGGAGGGTTTGCAGCCCCAGCATTTT.

The chain joins TRBV6-5 to TRBJ2-5; D not certain. CDR3 length: 12 amino acids. The germline V and J ends were trimmed by 5 bases and 7 bases, with 11 bases remaining between them. Germline V gene data show CDR1 as MNHEY and CDR2 as SVGAGI. CDR3 residues: CASSQVSGTQYF. The CDR3 DNA sequence: TGTGCCAGCAGTCAAGTATCCGGGACCCAGTACTTC.

Note on this clone: One junction end disagrees with the germline gene, perhaps due to a read error. J is TRBJ2-5 and V is TRBV7-9; D possibly corresponds to TRBD2 (5 bases). Germline V gene sequence: CDR1 SEHNR, CDR2 FQNEAQ (reference sequence). The CDR3 sequence is 12 residues long. Here the CDR3 DNA reads TGTGCCAGCAGCTTAACGGAAACTAGACTGGACTTC. As protein: CASSLTETRLDF.

The V call is TRBV23-1, the J call TRBJ1-3; D possibly corresponds to TRBD1 (6 bases). TRBV23-1 is flagged as an ORF with uncertain function. Trimming cost V 6 bases and J 0 bases, with 15 bases left between them. The CDR3 has 16 residues. The CDR3 is CASRPSTGVSGNTIYF. DNA of the CDR3: TGCGCCAGCAGGCCCTCGACAGGAGTCTCTGGAAACACCATATATTTT.

The V gene is TRBV27, the J gene TRBJ1-6; D is possibly TRBD1 (5 bases). The CDR3 has 16 residues. Germline lookup yields CDR1 MNHEY and CDR2 SMNVEV (reference sequence). The ends were cut back, 4 bases at V and 4 bases at J, with 14 bases in the middle. This CDR3 is CASSSPSTVYNSPLHF. The CDR3 DNA is TGTGCCAGCAGTTCCCCCTCGACAGTTTATAATTCACCCCTCCACTTT.

The genes are TRBV27 and TRBJ2-7; 10 bases are a match to TRBD1. Germline CDR1 and CDR2: MNHEY and SMNVEV (reference sequence). The length of the CDR3 is 15 residues. V shed 3 bases, J shed 4 bases, and the junction held 6 bases outside the gene matches. The CDR3 DNA reads TGTGCCAGCAGTTTGAGGGGGGGACAGGGGTACGAGCAGTACTTC. Translation: CASSLRGGQGYEQYF.

The CDR3 loop is CASSPGSSMNTEAFF. CDR3 nucleotide sequence: TGTGCCAGCTCACCCGGGTCCAGCATGAACACTGAAGCTTTCTTT. This chain links TRBV18 with TRBJ1-1, with D hard to call. V was clipped by 3 bases and J by 0 bases, with 11 bases between them. This CDR3 is built from 15 residues. CDR1 is KGHSH, CDR2 LQKENI, per germline.

This rearrangement joins TRBV25-1 to TRBJ1-1, with D uncertain. Germline V gene lookup returns CDR1 MGHDK and CDR2 SYGVNS. This CDR3 has 14 residues. Trimming took 3 bases from V and 0 from J, leaving 8 bases between them. The CDR3 loop reads CASSDPSVNTEAFF. For the CDR3, the DNA is TGTGCCAGCAGTGACCCGTCCGTGAACACTGAAGCTTTCTTT.